This T cell receptor beta chain was sequenced in a study of T cell changes during pregnancy in multiple sclerosis. Profiling relied on immunoSEQ multiplex PCR, and the TCRdb table lists in-frame clones only, not all of them. Among 60,000 or so clones listed, about 87% were seen once. Germline CDR1 SEHNR, CDR2 FQNEAQ (reference sequence). V gave up 1 base and J gave up 3 bases, with 12 bases separating them. The CDR3 loop spans 15 amino acids. V is TRBV7-9 and J is TRBJ1-2; D uncertain. This receptor was identified in a female donor in good health, enrolled as a control in a pregnancy study. Specimen: peripheral blood, collected in the first trimester of pregnancy. This CDR3 reads CASSLDSRGDYGYTF. In DNA form, the CDR3 reads TGTGCCAGCAGCTTAGATTCCCGCGGGGACTATGGCTACACCTTC.